The rows below give T cell receptor beta chains drawn from one sample of a study of blood T cells in healthy people across ages. TCRdb called the 5' RACE reads again in MiXCR, with one record for every CDR3 protein. Of over 600,000 distinct CDR3 sequences in the sample, 40% to 45% are singletons; the top ten hold 25% to 30%. Sequenced material: blood. These receptors were taken from a man older than 75 in good health. Both conserved end residues are part of each CDR3. Fields, in order: clone size, D gene, J gene, V gene, CDR3 DNA, CDR3 protein. The D gene is left open where the match is weak. Rows give clone size only sometimes, using once, few, many, or a class for an expanded clone.

NA	NA	TRBJ2-3	TRBV6-1	TGTGCCAGCAGTGAAATGGCAGGGTTGAGGAATACGCAGTATTTT	CASSEMAGLRNTQYF
few	TRBD1	TRBJ1-2	TRBV28	TGTGCCAGCAGCTTACCAGGGGGTAGCTATGGCTACACCTTC	CASSLPGGSYGYTF
NA	TRBD2	TRBJ2-1	TRBV20-1	TGCAGTGCTAGAGATCCGGCTAGCGGGAGAAACAATGAGCAGTTCTTC	CSARDPASGRNNEQFF
few	TRBD2	TRBJ2-5	TRBV2	TGTGCCAGCAGGGCACTAGCGGGAGTTTACCAAGAGACCCAGTACTTC	CASRALAGVYQETQYF
few	NA	TRBJ2-4	TRBV5-1	TGCGCCAGCAGCTTGGCCGGGCAGACCCAGCAAAACATTCAGTACTTC	CASSLAGQTQQNIQYF
few	NA	TRBJ2-7	TRBV20-1	TGCAGTGCTCAAAGCGGAGCCTACAATGAGCAGTACTTC	CSAQSGAYNEQYF
NA	NA	TRBJ2-5	TRBV7-2	TGTGCCAGCAGCCTCACCGGGAGTACCCGTGCGCAAGAGACCCAGTACTTC	CASSLTGSTRAQETQYF
NA	NA	TRBJ2-1	TRBV7-9	TGTGCCAGGGGAACAGACGGACAATACAATGAGCAGTTCTTC	CARGTDGQYNEQFF
many	TRBD2	TRBJ2-3	TRBV12-3/TRBV12-4	TGTGCCAGCAGCTCGACTAGCGGGGGGGCCACAGATACGCAGTATTTT	CASSSTSGGATDTQYF
NA	TRBD2	TRBJ2-1	TRBV13	TGTGCCAGCCACTCGGGGGGAGGGCTAGCGGAAAATGAGCAGTTCTTC	CASHSGGGLAENEQFF
many	NA	TRBJ2-3	TRBV12-3/TRBV12-4	TGTGCCAGCAGTCCCCCTCGCGCTATGAGCACAGATACGCAGTATTTT	CASSPPRAMSTDTQYF
few	NA	TRBJ1-1	TRBV29-1	TGCAGCGTTGCTGAGGCTAACACTGAAGCTTTCTTT	CSVAEANTEAFF
many	NA	TRBJ1-2	TRBV5-1	TGCGCCAGCAGCCTAACAGGGTCAAACTATGGCTACACCTTC	CASSLTGSNYGYTF
NA	NA	TRBJ2-1	TRBV2	TGTGCCAGCAGGATGTGGGGGGCTAGCTACAATGAGCAGTTCTTC	CASRMWGASYNEQFF
NA	TRBD1	TRBJ2-4	TRBV2	TGTGCCAGCAGCTCCGGGACAGGGGTAGGAGAAAACATTCAGTACTTC	CASSSGTGVGENIQYF
NA	NA	TRBJ2-1	TRBV6-6	TGTGCCAGCAGTTACTCTGAGACCGTATACAATGAGCAGTTCTTC	CASSYSETVYNEQFF
few	NA	TRBJ2-4	TRBV6-6	TGTGCCAGCATAGGACCCGGAGCCAAAAACATTCAGTACTTC	CASIGPGAKNIQYF